What follows describes a single T cell receptor (beta chain). The data belong to a study of blood T cell repertoires in COVID-19. Germline CDR1 reads SGHKS; CDR2 reads YYEKEE (reference sequence). Trimming removed 0 bases from V and 0 bases from J, with 3 bases in between. The CDR3 is made up of 14 amino acids. Cohort placement rested on clinical history that participants reported themselves. Sequencing used immunoSEQ multiplex PCR; TCRdb keeps in-frame clones, though not all of them. This sample has 450,000 to 500,000 clones, with 80% to 90% found just once. The receptor's source is an older woman who had recovered from COVID-19. This rearrangement joins TRBV5-5 to TRBJ2-2; D remains ambiguous. The specimen sequenced was PBMCs or T cells enriched from blood (not recorded which). The DNA for the CDR3 is TGTGCCAGCAGCTTGGCTTCGAACACCGGGGAGCTGTTTTTT. Its translation is CASSLASNTGELFF.